A single sample gave rise to the 2 T cell receptor beta chains below, sequenced in a study of chemoradiotherapy in HPV16-positive cancers. TCRdb keeps only in-frame clones here, not all; method: immunoSEQ multiplex PCR. This table has roughly 15,000 clones, 65% to 85% appearing once. The specimen was obtained from a patient who underwent chemoradiotherapy. The receptor set was obtained from a human donor with HPV-associated anogenital cancer.

The chain recombines TRBV19 with TRBJ1-6; D gene unclear. Trimming cost V 5 bases and J 8 bases, with 7 bases left between them. Germline V gene data show CDR1 as LNHDA and CDR2 as SQIVND (reference sequence). CDR3 size: 12 residues. CDR3 amino acids: CASSAWDSPLHF. As DNA, the CDR3 is TGTGCCAGTAGTGCCTGGGATTCACCCCTCCACTTT.

The gene calls are TRBV5-1 and TRBJ2-1; 8 bases are a match to TRBD1. Germline loops: CDR1 SGHRS, CDR2 YFSETQ. After removal of 4 bases from V and 6 bases from J, the junction contained 3 bases not matched to a gene. The CDR3 sequence is 13 residues long. For the CDR3, the DNA is TGCGCCAGCAGCCCGGACAGGGCCAATGAGCAGTTCTTC. It codes for CASSPDRANEQFF.